These T cell receptor beta chains were read from a single sample in a study of blood T cell repertoires in COVID-19. Clones were sequenced by immunoSEQ multiplex PCR, and TCRdb holds only the in-frame ones, with some missing. Of 300,000 to 400,000 clones listed, around nine tenths are singletons. Input material: peripheral blood. The receptors shown here come from a woman aged 50 to 60 with active or convalescent COVID-19. CDR3s include the opening cysteine and the closing phenylalanine or tryptophan. Each record gives: CDR3 length, D gene, clone size, J gene, V gene, CDR3 protein, CDR3 DNA. D genes are given only for firm matches. Where a row states a size, it is once, few, many or the class of an expanded clone; other rows omit it.

11 | TRBD1 | once | TRBJ1-1 | TRBV5-1 | CASRQGTEAFF | TGCGCCAGCAGACAGGGGACTGAAGCTTTCTTT
13 | NA | NA | TRBJ2-7 | TRBV27 | CASNREGSYEQYF | TGTGCCAGCAATCGGGAAGGCTCCTACGAGCAGTACTTC
12 | TRBD1 | NA | TRBJ2-1 | TRBV29-1 | CSGRGLNNEQFF | TGCAGCGGCAGGGGGTTGAACAATGAGCAGTTCTTC
17 | TRBD1 | NA | TRBJ2-1 | TRBV7-9 | CASSLWAGQGARNEQFF | TGTGCCAGCAGCTTGTGGGCGGGGCAGGGGGCGCGGAATGAGCAGTTCTTC
15 | NA | NA | TRBJ1-6 | TRBV7-8 | CASSLVVRGKTPLHF | TGTGCCAGCAGCTTAGTCGTCAGGGGTAAAACACCCCTCCACTTT
16 | TRBD1 | NA | TRBJ1-1 | TRBV7-8 | CASSSGQSNMNTEAFF | TGTGCCAGCAGCTCGGGACAGAGTAATATGAACACTGAAGCTTTCTTT
15 | TRBD1 | NA | TRBJ1-2 | TRBV18 | CASSPGTGGVDGYTF | TGTGCCAGCTCACCAGGAACAGGGGGCGTGGATGGCTACACCTTC
16 | NA | once | TRBJ2-1 | TRBV24-1 | CATSDPRQSSYNEQFF | TGTGCCACCAGTGATCCTCGACAGAGCTCCTACAATGAGCAGTTCTTC
13 | TRBD1 | NA | TRBJ1-3 | TRBV3-1/TRBV3-2 | CASSQVGDDRAIF | TGTGCCAGCAGCCAAGTGGGTGACGACAGGGCCATTTTT
16 | TRBD2 | NA | TRBJ2-1 | TRBV7-2 | CASSFQREGLHNEQFF | TGTGCCAGCAGCTTTCAGCGGGAGGGCCTCCACAATGAGCAGTTCTTC
15 | TRBD2 | NA | TRBJ2-1 | TRBV7-8 | CASSLELAGVIKQFF | TGTGCCAGCAGCTTAGAACTAGCGGGGGTGATTAAGCAGTTCTTC
16 | TRBD2 | NA | TRBJ2-1 | TRBV6-2/TRBV6-3 | CASSYSLAGEYNEQFF | TGTGCCAGCAGTTACTCCCTAGCGGGAGAGTACAATGAGCAGTTCTTC
15 | NA | few | TRBJ1-5 | TRBV9 | CASSVTAGARQPQHF | TGTGCCAGCAGCGTAACCGCGGGGGCGCGGCAGCCCCAGCATTTT
12 | NA | NA | TRBJ1-2 | TRBV29-1 | CSVAPGDYGYTF | TGCAGCGTTGCACCCGGGGACTATGGCTACACCTTC
17 | TRBD1 | once | TRBJ1-1 | TRBV14 | CASSIRTGAFMNTEAFF | TGTGCCAGCAGCATTAGGACAGGGGCCTTCATGAACACTGAAGCTTTCTTT
16 | NA | NA | TRBJ2-7 | TRBV7-2 | CASSLGTGLKIYEQYF | TGTGCCAGCAGCTTAGGAACAGGGTTGAAAATCTACGAGCAGTACTTC
17 | TRBD2 | NA | TRBJ2-7 | TRBV4-1 | CASSHIDMGLAGGPQYF | TGCGCCAGCAGCCACATCGACATGGGACTAGCGGGAGGGCCGCAGTACTTC
15 | NA | NA | TRBJ2-1 | TRBV7-3 | CASSLSRDSNNEQFF | TGTGCCAGCAGCCTAAGCCGGGACTCCAACAATGAGCAGTTCTTC
13 | NA | NA | TRBJ1-1 | TRBV24-1 | CATSDFQNTEAFF | TGTGCCACCAGTGATTTTCAGAACACTGAAGCTTTCTTT